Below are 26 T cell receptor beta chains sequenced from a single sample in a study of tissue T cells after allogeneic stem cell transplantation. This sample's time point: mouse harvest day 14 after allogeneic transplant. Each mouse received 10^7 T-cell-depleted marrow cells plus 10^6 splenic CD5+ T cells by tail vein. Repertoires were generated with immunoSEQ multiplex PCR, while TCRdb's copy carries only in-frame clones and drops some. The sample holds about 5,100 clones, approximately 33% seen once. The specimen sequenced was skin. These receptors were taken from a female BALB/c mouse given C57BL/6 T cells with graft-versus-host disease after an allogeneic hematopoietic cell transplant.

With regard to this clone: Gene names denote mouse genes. CDR3 sequence: CSSSQPDRVQNTLYF. CDR3 bases read: TGCTCCAGCAGTCAACCGGACAGGGTTCAAAACACCTTGTAC. The chain has TRBV23 and TRBJ2-4; the D call of TRBD1 is as the table states it, not checked on the DNA. The CDR3 end is not reached by the read, which stops 1 residue before it; the germline J gene fills it in. Germline CDR1 reads KGHTA; CDR2 reads FQNQQP. The CDR3 has 15 residues.

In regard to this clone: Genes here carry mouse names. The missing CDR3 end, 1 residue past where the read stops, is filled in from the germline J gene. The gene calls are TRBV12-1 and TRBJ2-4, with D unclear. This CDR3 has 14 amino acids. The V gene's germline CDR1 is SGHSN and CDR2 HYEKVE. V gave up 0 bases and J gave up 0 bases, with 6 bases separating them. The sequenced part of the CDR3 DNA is TGTGCCAGCTCTCTCGCGGGTAGTCAAAACACCTTGTAC. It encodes CASSLAGSQNTLY. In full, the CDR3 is CASSLAGSQNTLYF.

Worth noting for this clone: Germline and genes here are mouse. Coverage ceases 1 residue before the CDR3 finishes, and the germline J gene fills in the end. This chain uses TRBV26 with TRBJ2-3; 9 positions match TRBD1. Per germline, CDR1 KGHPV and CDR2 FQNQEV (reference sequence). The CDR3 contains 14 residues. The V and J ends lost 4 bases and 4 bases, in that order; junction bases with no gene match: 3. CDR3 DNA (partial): TGTGCCAGCAGTCGGGGACAGGGTTCAGAAACGCTGTAT. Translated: CASSRGQGSETLY. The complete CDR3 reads CASSRGQGSETLYF.

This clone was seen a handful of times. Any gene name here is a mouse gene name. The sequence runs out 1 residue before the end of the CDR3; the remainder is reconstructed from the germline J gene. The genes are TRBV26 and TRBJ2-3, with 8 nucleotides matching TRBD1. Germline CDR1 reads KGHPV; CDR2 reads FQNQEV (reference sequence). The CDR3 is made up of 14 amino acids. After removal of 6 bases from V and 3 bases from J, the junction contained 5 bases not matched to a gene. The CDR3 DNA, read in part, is TGTGCCAGCAGCCTCCGGGACAGGGCAGAAACGCTGTAT. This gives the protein CASSLRDRAETLY. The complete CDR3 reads CASSLRDRAETLYF.

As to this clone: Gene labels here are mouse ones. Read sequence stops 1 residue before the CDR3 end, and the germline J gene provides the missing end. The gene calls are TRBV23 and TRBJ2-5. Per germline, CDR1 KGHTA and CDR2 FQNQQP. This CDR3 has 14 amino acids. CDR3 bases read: TGCTCCAGCAGTCAATCAGGGATCCAAGACACCCAGTAC. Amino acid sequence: CSSSQSGIQDTQY. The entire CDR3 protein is CSSSQSGIQDTQYF.

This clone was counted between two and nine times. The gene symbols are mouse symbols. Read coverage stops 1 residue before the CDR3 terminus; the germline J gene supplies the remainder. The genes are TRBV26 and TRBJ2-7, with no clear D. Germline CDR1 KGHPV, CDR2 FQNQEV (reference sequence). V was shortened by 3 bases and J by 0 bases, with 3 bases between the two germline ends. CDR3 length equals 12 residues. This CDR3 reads CASSLGSYEQYF. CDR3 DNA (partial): TGTGCCAGCAGTCTTGGCTCCTATGAACAGTAC.

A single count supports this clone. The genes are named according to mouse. CDR3 loop: CASSSRGQDTQYF. Partial CDR3 DNA: TGTGCCAGCTCCAGCCGGGGCCAAGACACCCAGTAC. The genes are TRBV12-2 and TRBJ2-5, with D unclear. Read coverage stops 1 residue before the CDR3 terminus; the germline J gene supplies the remainder. Between the trimmed V and J ends, which lost 4 bases and 2 bases, there was a span of 9 bases. Germline CDR1 reads SGHLS; CDR2 reads HYDKME. The CDR3 runs 13 residues.

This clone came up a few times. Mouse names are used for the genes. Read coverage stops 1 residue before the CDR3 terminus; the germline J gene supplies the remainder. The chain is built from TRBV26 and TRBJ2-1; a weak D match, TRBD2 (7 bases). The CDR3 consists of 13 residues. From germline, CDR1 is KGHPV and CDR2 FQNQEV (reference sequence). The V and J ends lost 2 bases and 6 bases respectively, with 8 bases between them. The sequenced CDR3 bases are TGTGCCAGCAGTCTGGGGGGGCTTGCTGAGCAGTTC. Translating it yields CASSLGGLAEQF. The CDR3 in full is CASSLGGLAEQFF.

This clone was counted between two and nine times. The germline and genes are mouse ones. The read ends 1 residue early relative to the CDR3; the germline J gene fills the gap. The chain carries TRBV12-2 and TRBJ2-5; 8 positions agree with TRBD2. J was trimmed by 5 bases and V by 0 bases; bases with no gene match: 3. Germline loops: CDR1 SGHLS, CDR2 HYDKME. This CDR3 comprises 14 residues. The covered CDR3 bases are TGTGCCAGCTCTCTCGGGGGGGCGCGAGACACCCAGTAC. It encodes CASSLGGARDTQY. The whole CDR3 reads CASSLGGARDTQYF. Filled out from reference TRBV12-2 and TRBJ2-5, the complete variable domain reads NSGVVQSPRYIIKGKGERSILKCIPISGHLSVAWYQQTQGQELKFFIQHYDKMERDKGNLPSRFSVQQFDDYHSEMNMSALELEDSAVYFCASSLGGARDTQYFGPGTRLLVL.

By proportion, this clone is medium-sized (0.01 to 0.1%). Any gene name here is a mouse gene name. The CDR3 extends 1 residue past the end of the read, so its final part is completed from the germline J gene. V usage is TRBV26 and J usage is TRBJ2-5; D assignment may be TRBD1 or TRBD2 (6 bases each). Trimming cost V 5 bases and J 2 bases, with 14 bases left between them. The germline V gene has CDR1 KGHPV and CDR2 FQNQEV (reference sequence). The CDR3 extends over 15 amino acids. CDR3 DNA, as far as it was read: TGTGCCAGCAGTGGGGGCAGGGATGGCCAAGACACCCAGTAC. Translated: CASSGGRDGQDTQY. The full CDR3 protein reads CASSGGRDGQDTQYF.

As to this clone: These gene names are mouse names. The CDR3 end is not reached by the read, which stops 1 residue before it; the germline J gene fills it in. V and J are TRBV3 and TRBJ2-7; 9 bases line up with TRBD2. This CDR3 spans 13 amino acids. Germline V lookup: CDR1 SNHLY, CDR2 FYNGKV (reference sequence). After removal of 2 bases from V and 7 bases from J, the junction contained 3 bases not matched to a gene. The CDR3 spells CASSLMGGREQYF. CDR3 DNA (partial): TGTGCCAGCAGCTTAATGGGGGGGCGAGAACAGTAC. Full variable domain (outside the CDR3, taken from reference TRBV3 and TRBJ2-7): GPKVLQIPSHQIIDMGQMVTLNCDPVSNHLYFYWYKQILGQQMEFLVNFYNGKVMEKSKLFKDQFSVERPDGSYFTLKIQPTALEDSAVYFCASSLMGGREQYFGPGTRLTVL.

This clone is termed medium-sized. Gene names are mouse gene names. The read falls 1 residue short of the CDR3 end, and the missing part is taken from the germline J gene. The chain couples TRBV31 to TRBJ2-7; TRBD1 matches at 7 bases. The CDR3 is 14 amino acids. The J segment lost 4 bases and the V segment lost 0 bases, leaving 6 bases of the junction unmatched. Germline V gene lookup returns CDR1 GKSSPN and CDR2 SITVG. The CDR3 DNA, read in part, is TGTGCCTGGAGTCTTCGACAGGGTTATTATGAACAGTAC. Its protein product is CAWSLRQGYYEQY. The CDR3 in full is CAWSLRQGYYEQYF. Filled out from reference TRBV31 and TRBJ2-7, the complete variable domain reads AQTIHQWPVAEIKAVGSPLSLGCTIKGKSSPNLYWYWQATGGTLQQLFYSITVGQVESVVQLNLSASRPKDDQFILSTEKLLLSHSGFYLCAWSLRQGYYEQYFGPGTRLTVL.

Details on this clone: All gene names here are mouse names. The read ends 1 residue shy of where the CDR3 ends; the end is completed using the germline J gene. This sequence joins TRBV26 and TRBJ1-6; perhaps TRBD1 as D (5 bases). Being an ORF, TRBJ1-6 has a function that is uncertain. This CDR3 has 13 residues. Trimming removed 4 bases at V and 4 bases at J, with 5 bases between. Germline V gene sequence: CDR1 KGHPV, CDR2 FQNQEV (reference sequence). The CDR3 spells CASSQGYNSPLYF. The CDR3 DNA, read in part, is TGTGCCAGCAGTCAGGGGTATAATTCGCCCCTCTAC.

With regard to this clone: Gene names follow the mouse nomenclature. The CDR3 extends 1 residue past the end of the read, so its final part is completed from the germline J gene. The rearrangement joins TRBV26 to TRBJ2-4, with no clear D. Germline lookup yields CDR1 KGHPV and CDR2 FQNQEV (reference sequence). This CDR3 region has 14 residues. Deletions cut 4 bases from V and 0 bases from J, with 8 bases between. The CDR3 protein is CASSPHKSQNTLYF. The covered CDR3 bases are TGTGCCAGCAGTCCCCACAAGAGTCAAAACACCTTGTAC. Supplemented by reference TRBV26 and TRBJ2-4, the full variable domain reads NSKVIQTPRYLVKGQGQKAKMRCIPEKGHPVVFWYQQNKNNEFKFLINFQNQEVLQQIDMTEKRFSAECPSNSPCSLEIQSSEAGDSALYLCASSPHKSQNTLYFGAGTRLSVL.

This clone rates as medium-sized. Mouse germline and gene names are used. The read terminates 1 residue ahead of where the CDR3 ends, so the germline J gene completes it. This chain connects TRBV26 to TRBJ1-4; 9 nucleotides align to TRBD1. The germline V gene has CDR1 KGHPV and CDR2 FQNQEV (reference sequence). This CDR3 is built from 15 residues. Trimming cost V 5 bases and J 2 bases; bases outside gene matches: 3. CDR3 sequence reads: CASSSQGASNERLFF. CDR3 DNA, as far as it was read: TGTGCCAGCAGTTCACAGGGGGCCTCCAACGAAAGATTATTT.

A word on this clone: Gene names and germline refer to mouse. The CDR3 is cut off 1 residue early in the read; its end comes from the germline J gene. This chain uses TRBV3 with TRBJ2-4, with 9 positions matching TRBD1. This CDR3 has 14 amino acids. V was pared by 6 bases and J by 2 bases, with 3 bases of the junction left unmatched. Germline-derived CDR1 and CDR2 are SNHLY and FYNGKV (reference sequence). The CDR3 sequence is CASSYRGPQNTLYF. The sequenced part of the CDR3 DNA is TGTGCCAGCAGTTACAGGGGGCCTCAAAACACCTTGTAC. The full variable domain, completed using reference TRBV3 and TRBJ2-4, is GPKVLQIPSHQIIDMGQMVTLNCDPVSNHLYFYWYKQILGQQMEFLVNFYNGKVMEKSKLFKDQFSVERPDGSYFTLKIQPTALEDSAVYFCASSYRGPQNTLYFGAGTRLSVL.

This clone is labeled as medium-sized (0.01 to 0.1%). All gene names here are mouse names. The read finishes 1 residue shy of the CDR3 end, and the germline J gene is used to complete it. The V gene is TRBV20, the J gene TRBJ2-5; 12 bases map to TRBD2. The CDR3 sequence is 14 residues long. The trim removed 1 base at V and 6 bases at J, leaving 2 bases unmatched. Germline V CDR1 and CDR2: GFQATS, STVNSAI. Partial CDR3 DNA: TGTGGTGCTAGGGGGGACTGGGGGGCGGACACCCAGTAC. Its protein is CGARGDWGADTQY. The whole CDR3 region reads CGARGDWGADTQYF.

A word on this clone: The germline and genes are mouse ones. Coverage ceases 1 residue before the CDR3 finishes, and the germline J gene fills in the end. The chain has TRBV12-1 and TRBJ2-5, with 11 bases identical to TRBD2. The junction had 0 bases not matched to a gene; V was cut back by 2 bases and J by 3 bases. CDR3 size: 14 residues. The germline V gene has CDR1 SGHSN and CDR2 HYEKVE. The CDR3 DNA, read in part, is TGTGCCAGCTCTCGACTGGGGGGGCAAGACACCCAGTAC. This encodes CASSRLGGQDTQY. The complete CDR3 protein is CASSRLGGQDTQYF.

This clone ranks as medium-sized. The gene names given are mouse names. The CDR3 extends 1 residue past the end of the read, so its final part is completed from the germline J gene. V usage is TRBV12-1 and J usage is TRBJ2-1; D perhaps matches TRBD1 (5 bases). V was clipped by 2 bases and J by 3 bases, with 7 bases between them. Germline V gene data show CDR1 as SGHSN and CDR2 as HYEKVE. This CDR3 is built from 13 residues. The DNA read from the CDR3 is TGTGCCAGCTCTCACGACAGCTATGCTGAGCAGTTC. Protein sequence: CASSHDSYAEQF. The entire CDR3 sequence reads CASSHDSYAEQFF.

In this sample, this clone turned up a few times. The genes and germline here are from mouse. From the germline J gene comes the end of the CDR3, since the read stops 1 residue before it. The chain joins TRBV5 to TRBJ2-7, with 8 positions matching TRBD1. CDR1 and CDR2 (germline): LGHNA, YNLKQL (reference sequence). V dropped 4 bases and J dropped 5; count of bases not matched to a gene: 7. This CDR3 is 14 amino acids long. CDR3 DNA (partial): TGTGCCAGCAGCCCCCAGGGGGCGCAGGATGAACAGTAC. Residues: CASSPQGAQDEQY. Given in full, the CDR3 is CASSPQGAQDEQYF.

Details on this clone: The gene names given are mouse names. The chain's CDR3 is CASSLGLAQNTLYF. The sequenced CDR3 bases are TGTGCCAGCTCTCTCGGGCTGGCTCAAAACACCTTGTAC. V and J are TRBV12-1 and TRBJ2-4; no clear D. The read comes to an end 1 residue before the CDR3 does, leaving the germline J gene to fill in the end. V was trimmed by 0 bases and J by 2 bases, leaving 8 bases between them. The germline V gene has CDR1 SGHSN and CDR2 HYEKVE. The CDR3 sequence is 14 residues long.

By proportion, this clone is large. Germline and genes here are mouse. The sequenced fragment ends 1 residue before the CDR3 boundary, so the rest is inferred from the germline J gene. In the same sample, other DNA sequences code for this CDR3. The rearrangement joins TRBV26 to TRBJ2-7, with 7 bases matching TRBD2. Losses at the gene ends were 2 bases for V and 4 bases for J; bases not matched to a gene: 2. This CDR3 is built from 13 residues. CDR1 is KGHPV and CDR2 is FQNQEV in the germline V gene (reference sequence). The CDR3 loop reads CASSLPGGYEQYF. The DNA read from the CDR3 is TGTGCCAGCAGTCTGCCTGGGGGTTATGAACAGTAC.

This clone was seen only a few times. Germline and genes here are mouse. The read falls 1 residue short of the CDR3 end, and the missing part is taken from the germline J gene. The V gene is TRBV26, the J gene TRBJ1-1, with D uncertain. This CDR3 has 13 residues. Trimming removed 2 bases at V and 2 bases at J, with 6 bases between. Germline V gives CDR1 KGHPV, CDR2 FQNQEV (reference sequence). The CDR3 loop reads CASSLNSNTEVFF. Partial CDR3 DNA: TGTGCCAGCAGTCTGAACAGTAACACAGAAGTCTTC.

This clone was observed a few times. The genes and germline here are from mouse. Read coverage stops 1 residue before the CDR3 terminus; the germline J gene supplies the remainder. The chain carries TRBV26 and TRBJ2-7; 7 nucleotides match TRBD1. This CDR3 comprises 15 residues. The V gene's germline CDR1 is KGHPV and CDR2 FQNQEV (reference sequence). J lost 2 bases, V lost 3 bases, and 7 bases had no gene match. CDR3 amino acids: CASSLPQGRTYEQYF. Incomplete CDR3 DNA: TGTGCCAGCAGTCTACCACAGGGGAGGACCTATGAACAGTAC.

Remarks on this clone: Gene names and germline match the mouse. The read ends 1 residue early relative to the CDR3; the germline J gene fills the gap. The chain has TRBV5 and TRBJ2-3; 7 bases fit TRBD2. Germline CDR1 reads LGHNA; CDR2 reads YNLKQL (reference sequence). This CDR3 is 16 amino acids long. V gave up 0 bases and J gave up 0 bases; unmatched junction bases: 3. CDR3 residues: CASSQDGGGSAETLYF. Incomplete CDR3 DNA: TGTGCCAGCAGCCAAGACGGGGGGGGAAGTGCAGAAACGCTGTAT.

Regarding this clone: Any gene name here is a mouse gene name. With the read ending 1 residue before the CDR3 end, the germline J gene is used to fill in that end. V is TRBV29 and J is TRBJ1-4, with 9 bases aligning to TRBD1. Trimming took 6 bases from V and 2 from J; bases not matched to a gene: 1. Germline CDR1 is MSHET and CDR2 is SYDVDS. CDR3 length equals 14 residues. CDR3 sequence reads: CASSTGGSNERLFF. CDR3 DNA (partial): TGTGCTAGCAGCACAGGGGGCTCCAACGAAAGATTATTT.